Below are 20 T cell receptor beta chains sequenced from a single sample in a study of cytomegalovirus exposure and HLA in healthy donors. PCR was performed using 60 Vbeta and 13 Jbeta primers. This table comes from immunoSEQ multiplex PCR, and its TCRdb copy is limited to in-frame clones, with some not included. The sample includes around 170,000 clones, over 75% seen only once; the top ten take less than 4.5%. Specimen: PBMCs. These TCRs come from a man aged 45-60 years in good health and CMV-seronegative.

This clone was observed a few times. The chain is built from TRBV11-2 and TRBJ1-2; perhaps TRBD1 as D (6 bases). CDR1 is SGHAT and CDR2 is FQNNGV in the germline V gene. The V end lost 2 bases, the J end lost 7 bases, and 14 bases lay between the germline ends. The CDR3 totals 14 residues. In DNA form, the CDR3 reads TGTGCCAGCAGCTTAAATCAGGGGAACATTGGCTACACCTTC. Translating gives CASSLNQGNIGYTF.

The V call is TRBV25-1, the J call TRBJ1-4, with TRBD1 as a possible D gene (6 bases). V lost 7 bases, J lost 6 bases, and 15 bases lay in between. This CDR3 is 14 amino acids long. Germline V gene data show CDR1 as MGHDK and CDR2 as SYGVNS. In nucleotides, the CDR3 is TGTGCCAGCACTTCCGCAGGGGCGGATGAAAAACTGTTTTTT. As protein: CASTSAGADEKLFF.

The chain carries TRBV5-5 and TRBJ1-4, with 8 bases that match TRBD1. Germline values: CDR1 SGHKS, CDR2 YYEKEE (reference sequence). Trimming took 4 bases from V and 7 from J; bases not matched to a gene: 15. This CDR3 has 17 residues. The CDR3 nucleotides are TGTGCCAGCAGCCCGGGACGCAGGGGGCATAGAAGTGAAAAACTGTTTTTT. Protein product: CASSPGRRGHRSEKLFF.

The V and J genes are TRBV7-2 and TRBJ1-5, with 10 nucleotides matching TRBD1. From germline, CDR1 is SGHTA and CDR2 FQGNSA. This CDR3 region has 15 residues. After removal of 4 bases from V and 5 bases from J, the junction contained 5 bases not matched to a gene. The CDR3, as DNA: TGTGCCAGCAGCTACGGACAGGGGGGGCATCAGCCCCAGCATTTT. Translated, it gives CASSYGQGGHQPQHF.

The rearrangement joins TRBV5-6 to TRBJ2-1, with D tentatively TRBD2 (6 bases). Trimming stripped 4 bases from V and 13 bases from J, with 15 bases between. Per germline, CDR1 SGHDT and CDR2 YYEEEE. CDR3 length equals 12 residues. CDR3 in amino acids: CASSVGTRPQFF. In nucleotides, the CDR3 is TGTGCCAGCAGCGTGGGGACTCGGCCTCAGTTCTTC. The full variable domain, with the rest looked up from reference TRBV5-6 and TRBJ2-1, is DAGVTQSPTHLIKTRGQQVTLRCSPKSGHDTVSWYQQALGQGPQFIFQYYEEEERQRGNFPDRFSGHQFPNYSSELNVNALLLGDSALYLCASSVGTRPQFFGPGTRLTVL.

This clone has only a few counts. The chain links TRBV30 to TRBJ1-1, with D uncertain. Germline V CDR1 and CDR2: GTSNPN, SVGIG (reference sequence). This CDR3 is built from 12 residues. V lost 3 bases and J 6 bases, leaving 11 bases between the germline ends. The CDR3 reads CAWSRLSAEAFF. The CDR3 DNA is TGTGCCTGGAGCCGTTTATCGGCTGAAGCTTTCTTT.

V is TRBV4-3 and J is TRBJ2-7, with D unclear. The V end was cut by 1 base, the J end by 5 bases, with 9 bases between. CDR3 length equals 13 residues. Germline V gene data show CDR1 as LGHNA and CDR2 as YSLEER. The CDR3 DNA is TGCGCCAGCAGCCAAGTCTTGGGCCACGAGCAGTACTTC. Amino acids: CASSQVLGHEQYF.

The chain is built from TRBV27 and TRBJ1-4, with D perhaps matching TRBD1 (5 bases). The V gene's germline CDR1 is MNHEY and CDR2 SMNVEV (reference sequence). The CDR3 has 15 amino acids. V shed 1 base and J shed 5 bases, with 11 bases lying between them. The CDR3 nucleotides are TGTGCCAGCAGTTTATTTCAGGGTAGGAATGAAAAACTGTTTTTT. This encodes CASSLFQGRNEKLFF.

The chain uses TRBV6-6 and TRBJ2-1; perhaps TRBD2 as D (6 bases). Germline V gene data show CDR1 as MNHNY and CDR2 as SVGAGI (reference sequence). The ends were cut back, 6 bases at V and 8 bases at J, with 14 bases in the middle. This CDR3 has 13 residues. The CDR3: CASSPRGNHEQFF. In nucleotides, the CDR3 is TGTGCCAGCAGCCCACGGGGGAATCATGAGCAGTTCTTC.

The chain employs TRBV4-2 and TRBJ2-7; the D gene is possibly TRBD1 (5 bases). The CDR3 length is 14 residues. V was shortened by 0 bases and J by 2 bases, with 8 bases between the two germline ends. CDR1 and CDR2 (germline): LGHNA, YNFKEQ. For the CDR3, the DNA is TGTGCCAGCAGCCAAGAGGTGGGGCCCTACGAGCAGTACTTC. It translates to CASSQEVGPYEQYF.

V is TRBV5-6 and J is TRBJ1-2; D remains ambiguous. Germline V lookup: CDR1 SGHDT, CDR2 YYEEEE. This CDR3 is 14 amino acids long. The V end was cut by 2 bases, the J end by 5 bases, with 13 bases between. In DNA form, the CDR3 reads TGTGCCAGCAGCTTCGGGTCACGGAGTTATGGCTACACCTTC. Translating it yields CASSFGSRSYGYTF. Based on the CDR3 plus reference TRBV5-6 and TRBJ1-2, the full variable domain is DAGVTQSPTHLIKTRGQQVTLRCSPKSGHDTVSWYQQALGQGPQFIFQYYEEEERQRGNFPDRFSGHQFPNYSSELNVNALLLGDSALYLCASSFGSRSYGYTFGSGTRLTVV.

The chain has TRBV9 and TRBJ2-1; 16 bases are shared with TRBD2. This CDR3 is built from 17 residues. Trimming cost V 0 bases and J 9 bases; bases outside gene matches: 6. The V gene's germline CDR1 is SGDLS and CDR2 YYNGEE. This CDR3 reads CASSVEGLAGGPGEQFF. CDR3 sequence (DNA): TGTGCCAGCAGCGTAGAGGGACTAGCGGGGGGGCCGGGTGAGCAGTTCTTC.

J is TRBJ1-6 and V is TRBV9, with TRBD1 as a possible D gene (6 bases). V was pared by 2 bases and J by 7 bases, with 13 bases between. Germline CDR1 reads SGDLS; CDR2 reads YYNGEE. The CDR3 spans 15 residues. CDR3 region: CASSVWGHENSPLHF. CDR3 sequence (DNA): TGTGCCAGCAGCGTGTGGGGACACGAAAATTCACCCCTCCACTTT.

CDR3 in amino acids: CASSVGAEQYF. The CDR3, as DNA: TGTGCCAGCTCGGTGGGCGCCGAGCAGTACTTC. The V and J genes are TRBV6-5 and TRBJ2-7; D not resolved. Trimming took 8 bases from V and 6 from J, leaving 11 bases between them. The CDR3 consists of 11 residues. The germline gives CDR1 MNHEY, CDR2 SVGAGI.

This clone was seen a few times. The same CDR3 arises from other DNA sequences in this sample as well. The chain links TRBV5-1 to TRBJ1-3, with no clear D. Trimming took off 5 bases at V and 0 bases at J, with 9 bases between the two ends. CDR1 and CDR2 from the germline V gene are SGHRS and YFSETQ. The CDR3 runs 14 residues. The CDR3 DNA sequence: TGCGCCAGCAGTGAGGGCAGCTCTGGAAACACCATATATTTT. Its protein is CASSEGSSGNTIYF.

The chain links TRBV7-8 to TRBJ2-3; 10 bases match TRBD2. The CDR3 is 18 residues long. J was trimmed by 1 base and V by 1 base; bases with no gene match: 8. Germline CDR1 SGHVS, CDR2 FQNEAQ. CDR3 coding DNA: TGTGCCAGCAGCTTAGTGGCTAGCGGGGGACATCGCACAGATACGCAGTATTTT. Protein: CASSLVASGGHRTDTQYF.

This clone was seen once. The CDR3 region has the DNA TGTGCCAGCAGCATTGCTCGAGGACCATTATCAGGGGGCTCCTACGAGCAGTACTTC. It codes for CASSIARGPLSGGSYEQYF. The chain links TRBV21-1 to TRBJ2-7; the table's D call TRBD1 went unverified against the DNA. TRBV21-1 is given as a pseudogene. The length of the CDR3 is 19 residues.

The chain couples TRBV11-3 to TRBJ2-1; 14 bases are a match to TRBD2. Germline V gene sequence: CDR1 SGHNT, CDR2 YENEEA. The CDR3 is made up of 14 amino acids. Germline trimming cut 5 bases from V and 6 bases from J; bases unmatched to any gene: 0. CDR3 DNA sequence: TGTGCCAGCAGCGGGACTAGCGGGGGCAATGAGCAGTTCTTC. Encoded protein: CASSGTSGGNEQFF.

V usage is TRBV7-2 and J usage is TRBJ1-6; 7 nucleotides line up with TRBD1. V was pared by 5 bases and J by 6 bases, with 4 bases of the junction left unmatched. The CDR3 consists of 14 residues. Germline V gene data show CDR1 as SGHTA and CDR2 as FQGNSA. The CDR3 is CASSPGQLNSPLHF. CDR3 DNA sequence: TGTGCCAGCAGCCCGGGACAGCTTAATTCACCCCTCCACTTT.

The V call is TRBV19, the J call TRBJ2-1; D may be TRBD2 (6 bases). Germline CDR1 LNHDA, CDR2 SQIVND (reference sequence). The V and J ends lost 5 bases and 9 bases respectively, with 11 bases between them. CDR3 length: 12 residues. CDR3 nucleotide sequence: TGTGCCAGTAGTCGGGGGTTCCTTGAGCAGTTCTTC. Protein product: CASSRGFLEQFF.